This TCR beta chain was captured in a study of blood T cells in healthy people across ages. Study-level points and caveats: Among T cells, TCR beta diversity per million cells dropped roughly linearly as age rose. The study lacked donor CMV status, which possibly confounded expanded clonotype changes.

Using a J-beta primer mix together with a sample-barcoded 5' primer, a second PCR was run for about 7 to 12 cycles. The authors tagged each cDNA molecule using a template-switch adaptor with 12 random nucleotides. Researchers report that each sample yielded at least 3 million CDR3-containing paired-end reads. TCRdb re-called the 5' RACE reads with MiXCR, one entry per CDR3 protein. The data show 600,000 or so distinct CDR3 sequences, with approximately 30% seen just once and more than 15% held by the top ten. As concerns this clonotype: The target antigen is unknown.

The receptor's source is an elderly woman in good health. Sample: blood.

CDR3 DNA: TGCAGTGTCGGGACTAGCGGGAGTGGGTACAATGAGCAGTTCTTC. Amino acids: CSVGTSGSGYNEQFF. The chain recombines TRBV20-1 with TRBJ2-1, with 14 bases aligning to TRBD2. V was pared by 7 bases and J by 4 bases, with 6 bases of the junction left unmatched. The CDR3 is 15 amino acids. Looked up from germline, CDR1 is DFQATT and CDR2 is SNEGSKA (reference sequence).